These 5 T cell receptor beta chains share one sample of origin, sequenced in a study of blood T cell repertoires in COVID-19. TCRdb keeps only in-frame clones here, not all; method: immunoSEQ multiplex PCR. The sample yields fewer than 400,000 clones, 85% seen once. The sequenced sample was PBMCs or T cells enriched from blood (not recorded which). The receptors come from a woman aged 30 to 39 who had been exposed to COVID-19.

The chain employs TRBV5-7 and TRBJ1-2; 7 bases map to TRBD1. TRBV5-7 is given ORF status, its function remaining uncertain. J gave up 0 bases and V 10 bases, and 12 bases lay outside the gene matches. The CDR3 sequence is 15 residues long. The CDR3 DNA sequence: TGTGCCGGAAGACAGGGACAAGCTACTAACTATGGCTACACCTTC. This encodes CAGRQGQATNYGYTF.

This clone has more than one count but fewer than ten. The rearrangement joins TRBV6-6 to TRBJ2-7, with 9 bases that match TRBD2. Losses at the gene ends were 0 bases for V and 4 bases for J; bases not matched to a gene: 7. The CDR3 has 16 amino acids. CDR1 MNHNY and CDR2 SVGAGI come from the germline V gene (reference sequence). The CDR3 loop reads CASSYSILTSGYEQYF. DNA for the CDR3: TGTGCCAGCAGTTACTCAATATTGACTAGCGGATACGAGCAGTACTTC.

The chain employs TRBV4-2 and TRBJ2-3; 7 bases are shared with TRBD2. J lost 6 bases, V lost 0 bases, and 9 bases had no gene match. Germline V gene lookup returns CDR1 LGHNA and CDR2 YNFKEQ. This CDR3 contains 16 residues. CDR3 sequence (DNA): TGTGCCAGCAGCCAAGATCGCGCGGGAGTATGGGATACGCAGTATTTT. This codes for CASSQDRAGVWDTQYF.

The CDR3: CASSPSQGAGTEAFF. Written as DNA, the CDR3 is TGCGCCAGCAGCCCGTCACAGGGGGCTGGCACTGAAGCTTTCTTT. This sequence joins TRBV5-1 and TRBJ1-1; TRBD1 aligns across 9 bases. This CDR3 is 15 amino acids long. With V trimmed by 4 bases and J by 4 bases, 8 bases remained unmatched. Germline V gene data show CDR1 as SGHRS and CDR2 as YFSETQ. Full variable domain (remainder filled in from reference TRBV5-1 and TRBJ1-1): KAGVTQTPRYLIKTRGQQVTLSCSPISGHRSVSWYQQTPGQGLQFLFEYFSETQRNKGNFPGRFSGRQFSNSRSEMNVSTLELGDSALYLCASSPSQGAGTEAFFGQGTRLTVV.

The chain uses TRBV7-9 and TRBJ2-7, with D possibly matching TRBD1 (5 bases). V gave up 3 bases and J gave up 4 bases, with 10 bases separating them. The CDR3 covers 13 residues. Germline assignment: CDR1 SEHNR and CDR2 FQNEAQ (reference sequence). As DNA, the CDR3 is TGTGCCAGCAGCTTTGATCAGGGTTACGAGCAGTACTTC. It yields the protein CASSFDQGYEQYF.